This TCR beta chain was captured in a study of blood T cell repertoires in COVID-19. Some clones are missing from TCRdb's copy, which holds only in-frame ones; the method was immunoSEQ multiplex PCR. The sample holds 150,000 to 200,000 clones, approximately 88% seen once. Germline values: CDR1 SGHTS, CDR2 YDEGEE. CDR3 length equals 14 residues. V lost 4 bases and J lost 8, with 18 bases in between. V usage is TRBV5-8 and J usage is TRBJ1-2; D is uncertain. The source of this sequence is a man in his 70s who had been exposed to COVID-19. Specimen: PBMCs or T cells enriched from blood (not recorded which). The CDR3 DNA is TGTGCCAGCAGCGCGCGCCGGGTAAATAGCGGCTACACCTTC. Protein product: CASSARRVNSGYTF.